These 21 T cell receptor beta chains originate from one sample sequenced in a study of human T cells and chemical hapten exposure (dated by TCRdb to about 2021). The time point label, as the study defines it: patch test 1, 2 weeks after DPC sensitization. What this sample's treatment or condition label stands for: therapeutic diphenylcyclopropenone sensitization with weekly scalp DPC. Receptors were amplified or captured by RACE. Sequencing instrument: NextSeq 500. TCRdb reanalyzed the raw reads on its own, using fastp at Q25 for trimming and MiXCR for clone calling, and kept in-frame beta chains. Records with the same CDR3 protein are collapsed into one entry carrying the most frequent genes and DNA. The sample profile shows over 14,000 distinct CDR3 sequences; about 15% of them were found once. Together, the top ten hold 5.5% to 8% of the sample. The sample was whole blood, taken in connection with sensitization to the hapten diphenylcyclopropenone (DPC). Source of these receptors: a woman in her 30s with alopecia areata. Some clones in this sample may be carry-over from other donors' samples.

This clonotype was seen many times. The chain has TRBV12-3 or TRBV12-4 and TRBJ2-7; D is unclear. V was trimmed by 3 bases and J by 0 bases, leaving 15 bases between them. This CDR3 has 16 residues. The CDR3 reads CASSFTLTRSSYEQYF. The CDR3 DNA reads TGTGCCAGCAGTTTTACCCTGACAAGAAGCTCCTACGAGCAGTACTTC.

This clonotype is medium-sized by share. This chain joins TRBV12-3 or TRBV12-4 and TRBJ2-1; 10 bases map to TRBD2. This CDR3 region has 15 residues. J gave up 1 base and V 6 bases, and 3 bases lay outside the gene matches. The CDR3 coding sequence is TGTGCCAGCAGGATAGCGGGGGGTTCCTACAATGAGCAGTTCTTC. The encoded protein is CASRIAGGSYNEQFF.

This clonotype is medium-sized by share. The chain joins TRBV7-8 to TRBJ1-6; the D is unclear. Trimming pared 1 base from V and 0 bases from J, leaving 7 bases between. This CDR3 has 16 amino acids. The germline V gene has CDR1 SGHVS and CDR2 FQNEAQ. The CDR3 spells CASSLDLSSYNSPLHF. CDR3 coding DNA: TGTGCCAGCAGCTTAGATTTGAGCTCCTATAATTCACCCCTCCACTTT.

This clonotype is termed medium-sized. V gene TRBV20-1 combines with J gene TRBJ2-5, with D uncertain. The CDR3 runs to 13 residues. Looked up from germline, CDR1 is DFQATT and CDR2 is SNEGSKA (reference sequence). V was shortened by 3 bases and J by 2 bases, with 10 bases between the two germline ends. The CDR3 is CSARRQIQETQYF. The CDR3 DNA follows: TGCAGTGCTAGGCGGCAGATTCAAGAGACCCAGTACTTC.

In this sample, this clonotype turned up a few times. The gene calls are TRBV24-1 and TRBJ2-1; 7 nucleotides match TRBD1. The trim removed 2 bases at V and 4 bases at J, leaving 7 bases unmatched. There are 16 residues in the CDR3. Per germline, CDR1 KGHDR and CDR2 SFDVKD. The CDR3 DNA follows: TGTGCCACCAGTGATTCGGGACAGATATTGTACAATGAGCAGTTCTTC. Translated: CATSDSGQILYNEQFF.

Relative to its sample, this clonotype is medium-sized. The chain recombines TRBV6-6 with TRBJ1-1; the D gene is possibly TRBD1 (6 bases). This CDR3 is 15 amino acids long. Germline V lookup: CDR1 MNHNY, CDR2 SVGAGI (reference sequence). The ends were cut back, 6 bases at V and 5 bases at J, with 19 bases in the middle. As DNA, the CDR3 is TGTGCCAGCAGCCTGTCCGCAGGGGTGCGGACTGAAGCTTTCTTT. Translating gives CASSLSAGVRTEAFF.

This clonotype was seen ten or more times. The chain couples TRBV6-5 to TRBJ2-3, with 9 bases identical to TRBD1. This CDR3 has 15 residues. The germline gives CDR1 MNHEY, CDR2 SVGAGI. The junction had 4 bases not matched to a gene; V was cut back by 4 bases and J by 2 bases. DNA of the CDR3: TGTGCCAGCAGTTCGACAGGGGGATTCACAGATACGCAGTATTTT. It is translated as CASSSTGGFTDTQYF.

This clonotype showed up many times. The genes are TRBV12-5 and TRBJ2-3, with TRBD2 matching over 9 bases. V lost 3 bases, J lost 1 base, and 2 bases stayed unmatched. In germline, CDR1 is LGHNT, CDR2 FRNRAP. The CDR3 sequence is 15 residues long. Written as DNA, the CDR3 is TGTGCTAGTGGTTTAAGGACTAGCGGCACAGATACGCAGTATTTT. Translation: CASGLRTSGTDTQYF.

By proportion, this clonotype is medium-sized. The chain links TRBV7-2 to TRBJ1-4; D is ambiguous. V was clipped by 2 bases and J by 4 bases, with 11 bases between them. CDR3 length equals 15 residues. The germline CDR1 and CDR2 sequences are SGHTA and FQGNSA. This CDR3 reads CASSLSPGLNEKLFF. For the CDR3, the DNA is TGTGCCAGCAGCTTATCCCCCGGCCTTAATGAAAAACTGTTTTTT.

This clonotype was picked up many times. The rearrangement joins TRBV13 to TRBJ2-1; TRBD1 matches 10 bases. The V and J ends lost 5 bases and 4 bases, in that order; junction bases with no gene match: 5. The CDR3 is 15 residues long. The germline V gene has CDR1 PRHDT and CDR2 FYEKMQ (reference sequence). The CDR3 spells CASSRPGQGYNEQFF. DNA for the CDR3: TGTGCCAGCAGCCGGCCGGGACAGGGGTACAATGAGCAGTTCTTC.

This CDR3 reads CASSSRSGRGIGNEKLFF. The CDR3 region has the DNA TGTGCCAGCAGCTCAAGATCAGGACGGGGAATCGGAAATGAAAAACTGTTTTTT. V is TRBV7-9 and J is TRBJ1-4; D unresolved. There are 18 residues in the CDR3. Germline CDR1 is SEHNR and CDR2 is FQNEAQ (reference sequence). The V and J ends lost 4 bases and 5 bases respectively, with 23 bases between them.

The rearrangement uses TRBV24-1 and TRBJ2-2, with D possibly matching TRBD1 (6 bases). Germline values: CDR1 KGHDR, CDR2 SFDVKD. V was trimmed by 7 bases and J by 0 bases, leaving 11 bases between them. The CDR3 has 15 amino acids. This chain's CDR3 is CATRTGAANTGELFF. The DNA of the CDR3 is TGTGCCACCAGGACAGGTGCTGCGAACACCGGGGAGCTGTTTTTT.

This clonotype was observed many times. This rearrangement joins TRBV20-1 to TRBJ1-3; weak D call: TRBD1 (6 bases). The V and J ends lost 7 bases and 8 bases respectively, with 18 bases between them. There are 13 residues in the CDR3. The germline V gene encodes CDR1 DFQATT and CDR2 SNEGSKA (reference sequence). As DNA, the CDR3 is TGCAGTGTGCGGGGGGTCAGGGGAGACACCATATATTTT. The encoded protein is CSVRGVRGDTIYF.

The CDR3 here is CSAKALFWGDNEKLFF. The CDR3 bases are TGCAGTGCTAAAGCTCTTTTTTGGGGGGATAATGAAAAACTGTTTTTT. The chain is built from TRBV20-1 and TRBJ1-4, with D perhaps matching TRBD1 (5 bases). Trimming removed 4 bases from V and 4 bases from J, with 19 bases in between. Germline CDR1 DFQATT, CDR2 SNEGSKA (reference sequence). This CDR3 spans 16 amino acids.

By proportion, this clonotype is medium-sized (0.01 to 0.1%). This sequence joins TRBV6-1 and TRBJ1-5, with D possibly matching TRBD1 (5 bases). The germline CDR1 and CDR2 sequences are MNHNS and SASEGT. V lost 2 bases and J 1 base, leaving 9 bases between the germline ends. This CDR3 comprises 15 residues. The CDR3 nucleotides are TGTGCCAGCAGTGAACAAGGGACCAGCAATCAGCCCCAGCATTTT. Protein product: CASSEQGTSNQPQHF.

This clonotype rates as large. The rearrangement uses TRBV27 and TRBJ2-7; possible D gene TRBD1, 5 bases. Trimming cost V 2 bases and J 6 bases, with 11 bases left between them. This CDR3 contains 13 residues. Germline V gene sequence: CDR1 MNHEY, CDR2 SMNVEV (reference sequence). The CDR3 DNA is TGTGCCAGCAGTTTAAATAGGGGCGGCGAGCAGTACTTC. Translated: CASSLNRGGEQYF.

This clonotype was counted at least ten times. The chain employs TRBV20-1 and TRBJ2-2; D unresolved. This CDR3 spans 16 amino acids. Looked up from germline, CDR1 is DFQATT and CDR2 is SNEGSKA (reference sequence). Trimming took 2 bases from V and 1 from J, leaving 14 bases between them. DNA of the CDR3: TGCAGTGCTAGAAAAAAGCCCCGCGGGAACACCGGGGAGCTGTTTTTT. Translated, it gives CSARKKPRGNTGELFF.

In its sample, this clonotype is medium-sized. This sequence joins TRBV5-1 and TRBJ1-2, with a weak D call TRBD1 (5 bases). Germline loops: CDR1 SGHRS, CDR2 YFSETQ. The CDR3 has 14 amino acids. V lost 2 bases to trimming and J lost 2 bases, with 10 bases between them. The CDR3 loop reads CASSFGRENYGYTF. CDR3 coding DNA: TGCGCCAGCAGCTTTGGCAGGGAAAACTATGGCTACACCTTC. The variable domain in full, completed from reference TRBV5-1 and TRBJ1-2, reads KAGVTQTPRYLIKTRGQQVTLSCSPISGHRSVSWYQQTPGQGLQFLFEYFSETQRNKGNFPGRFSGRQFSNSRSEMNVSTLELGDSALYLCASSFGRENYGYTFGSGTRLTVV.

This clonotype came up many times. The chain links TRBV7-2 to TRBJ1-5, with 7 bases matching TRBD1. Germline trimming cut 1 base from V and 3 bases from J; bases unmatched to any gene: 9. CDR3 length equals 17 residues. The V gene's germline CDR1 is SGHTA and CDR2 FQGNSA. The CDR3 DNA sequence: TGTGCCAGCAGCTTAGGGTCGAAGGGGGCCGACAATCAGCCCCAGCATTTT. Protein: CASSLGSKGADNQPQHF.

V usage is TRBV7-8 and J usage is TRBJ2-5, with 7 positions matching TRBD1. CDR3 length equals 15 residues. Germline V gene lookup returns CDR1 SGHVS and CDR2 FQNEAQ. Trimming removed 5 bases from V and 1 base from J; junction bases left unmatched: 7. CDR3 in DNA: TGTGCCAGCAGCGGAATACACAGGGGCCAAGAGACCCAGTACTTC. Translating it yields CASSGIHRGQETQYF.

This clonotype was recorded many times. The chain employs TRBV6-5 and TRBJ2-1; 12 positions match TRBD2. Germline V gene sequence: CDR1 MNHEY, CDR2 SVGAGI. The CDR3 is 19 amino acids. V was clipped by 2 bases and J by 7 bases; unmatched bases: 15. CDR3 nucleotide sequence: TGTGCCAGCAGTTACCGCAATCAACTCCTAGCGGGAGGGGGTAATGAGCAGTTCTTC. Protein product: CASSYRNQLLAGGGNEQFF.